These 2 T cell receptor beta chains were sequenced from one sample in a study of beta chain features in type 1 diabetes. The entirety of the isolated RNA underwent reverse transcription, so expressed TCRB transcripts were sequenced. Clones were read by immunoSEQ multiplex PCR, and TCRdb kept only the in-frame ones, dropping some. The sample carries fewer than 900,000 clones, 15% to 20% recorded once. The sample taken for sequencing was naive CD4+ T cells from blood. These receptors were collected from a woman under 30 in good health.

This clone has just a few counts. The chain's CDR3 is CASSSGPGGRGETQYF. CDR3 DNA sequence: TGTGCCAGCAGCTCAGGGCCGGGCGGCAGGGGAGAGACCCAGTACTTC. The rearrangement joins TRBV9 to TRBJ2-5, with D perhaps TRBD1 (6 bases). Germline V gene sequence: CDR1 SGDLS, CDR2 YYNGEE. V dropped 4 bases and J dropped 4 bases, with 20 bases sitting between them. There are 16 residues in the CDR3.

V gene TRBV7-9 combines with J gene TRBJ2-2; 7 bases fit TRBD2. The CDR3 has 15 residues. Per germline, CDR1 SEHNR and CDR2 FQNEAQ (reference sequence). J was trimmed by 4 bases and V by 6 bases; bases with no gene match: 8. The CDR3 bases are TGTGCCAGCAGTCCCGGGACTATCCCCACCGGGGAGCTGTTTTTT. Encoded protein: CASSPGTIPTGELFF. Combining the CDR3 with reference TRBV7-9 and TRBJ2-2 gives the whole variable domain DTGVSQNPRHKITKRGQNVTFRCDPISEHNRLYWYRQTLGQGPEFLTYFQNEAQLEKSRLLSDRFSAERPKGSFSTLEIQRTEQGDSAMYLCASSPGTIPTGELFFGEGSRLTVL.